These 7 T cell receptor beta chains came from one sample sequenced in a study of OX40 agonist ivuxolimab in advanced cancers. Profiling relied on immunoSEQ multiplex PCR, and the TCRdb table lists in-frame clones only, not all of them. The sample has tens of thousands of clones, roughly nine tenths seen once. The sample consisted of CD4+ or CD8+ T cells sorted from blood, taken in a trial of the OX40 agonist ivuxolimab. The receptors here all came from an adult with an advanced solid tumor such as melanoma, head and neck, liver or kidney cancer.

CDR3 sequence: CASTLGRGASGRAETQYF. In DNA form, the CDR3 reads TGTGCCAGCACGCTCGGCCGAGGAGCTAGCGGGAGAGCAGAGACCCAGTACTTC. The chain combines TRBV28 with TRBJ2-5, with 10 bases fitting TRBD2. CDR3 length equals 18 residues. V shed 7 bases, J shed 4 bases, and the junction held 18 bases outside the gene matches. Germline lookup yields CDR1 MDHEN and CDR2 SYDVKM.

The chain carries TRBV18 and TRBJ1-3; 7 bases line up with TRBD1. The J segment lost 2 bases and the V segment lost 1 base, leaving 8 bases of the junction unmatched. Germline values: CDR1 KGHSH, CDR2 LQKENI. The CDR3 is 17 residues long. CDR3 DNA: TGTGCCAGCTCACCACAAAGACAGGGTGGCACTGGAAACACCATATATTTT. Translation gives CASSPQRQGGTGNTIYF.

The gene calls are TRBV29-1 and TRBJ2-7, with a tentative D call TRBD2 (5 bases). V was cut by 7 bases and J by 3 bases, with 13 bases left in between. From germline, CDR1 is SQVTM and CDR2 ANQGSEA. The CDR3 spans 12 residues. In nucleotides, the CDR3 is TGCAGCGGAGAGGGTGACAACTACGAGCAGTACTTC. Encoded protein: CSGEGDNYEQYF.

In its sample, this clone was seen once. The J gene is TRBJ2-5, the V gene TRBV5-5; D gene unclear. Trimming shortened V by 4 bases and J by 5 bases, and 18 bases separated the two germline ends. The CDR3 has 15 amino acids. In germline, CDR1 is SGHKS, CDR2 YYEKEE (reference sequence). The CDR3 protein is CASSPGRAQGETQYF. The CDR3 DNA follows: TGTGCCAGCAGCCCGGGCCGGGCACAAGGGGAGACCCAGTACTTC.

The gene calls are TRBV6-5 and TRBJ2-2; tentatively, D is TRBD1 (5 bases). Per the germline V gene, CDR1 is MNHEY and CDR2 is SVGAGI. This CDR3 region has 16 residues. V was pared by 4 bases and J by 0 bases, with 12 bases between. The chain's CDR3 is CASSFGYRTNTGELFF. The CDR3 nucleotides read TGTGCCAGCAGTTTCGGTTACAGGACGAACACCGGGGAGCTGTTTTTT.

The chain has TRBV5-1 and TRBJ2-1, with D maybe TRBD2 (5 bases). The CDR3 has 14 residues. V dropped 0 bases and J dropped 7 bases, with 11 bases sitting between them. The germline V gene encodes CDR1 SGHRS and CDR2 YFSETQ. CDR3 in amino acids: CASSLAGEWNEQFF. The CDR3 DNA reads as TGCGCCAGCAGCTTGGCCGGGGAGTGGAATGAGCAGTTCTTC.

This clone was picked up one time. The genes are TRBV7-8 and TRBJ2-7; D not certain. The CDR3 is 12 residues long. The germline V gene encodes CDR1 SGHVS and CDR2 FQNEAQ. V was pared by 5 bases and J by 5 bases, with 10 bases between. CDR3 region: CASSREWDEQYF. CDR3 coding DNA: TGTGCCAGCAGCCGCGAGTGGGACGAGCAGTACTTC.